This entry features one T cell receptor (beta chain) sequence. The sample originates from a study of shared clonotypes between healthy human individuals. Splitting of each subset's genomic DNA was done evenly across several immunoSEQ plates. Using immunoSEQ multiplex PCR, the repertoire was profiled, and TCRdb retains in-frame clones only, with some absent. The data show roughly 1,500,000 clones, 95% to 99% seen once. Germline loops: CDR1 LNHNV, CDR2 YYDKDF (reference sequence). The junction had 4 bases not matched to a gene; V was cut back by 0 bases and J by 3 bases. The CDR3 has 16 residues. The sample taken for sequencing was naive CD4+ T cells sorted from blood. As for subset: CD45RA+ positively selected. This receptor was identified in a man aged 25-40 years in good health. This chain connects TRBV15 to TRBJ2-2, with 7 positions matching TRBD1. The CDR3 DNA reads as TGTGCCACCAGCAGAGATCTGGGACAGTACACCGGGGAGCTGTTTTTT. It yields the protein CATSRDLGQYTGELFF.